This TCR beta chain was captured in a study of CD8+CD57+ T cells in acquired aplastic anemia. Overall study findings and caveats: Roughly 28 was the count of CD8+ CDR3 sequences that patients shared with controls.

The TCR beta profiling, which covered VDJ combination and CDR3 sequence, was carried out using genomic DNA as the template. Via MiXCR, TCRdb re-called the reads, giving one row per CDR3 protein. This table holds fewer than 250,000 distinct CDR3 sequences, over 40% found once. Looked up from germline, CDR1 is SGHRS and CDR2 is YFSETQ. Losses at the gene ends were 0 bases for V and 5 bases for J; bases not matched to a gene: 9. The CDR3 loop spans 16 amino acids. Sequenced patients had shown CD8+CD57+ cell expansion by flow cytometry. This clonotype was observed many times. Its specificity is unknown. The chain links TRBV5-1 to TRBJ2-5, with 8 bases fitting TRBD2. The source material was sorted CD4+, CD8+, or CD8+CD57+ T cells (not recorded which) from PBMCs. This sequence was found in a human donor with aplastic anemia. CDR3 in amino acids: CASSLALDPGGETQYF. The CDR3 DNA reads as TGCGCCAGCAGCTTGGCTCTAGACCCGGGGGGGGAGACCCAGTACTTC.